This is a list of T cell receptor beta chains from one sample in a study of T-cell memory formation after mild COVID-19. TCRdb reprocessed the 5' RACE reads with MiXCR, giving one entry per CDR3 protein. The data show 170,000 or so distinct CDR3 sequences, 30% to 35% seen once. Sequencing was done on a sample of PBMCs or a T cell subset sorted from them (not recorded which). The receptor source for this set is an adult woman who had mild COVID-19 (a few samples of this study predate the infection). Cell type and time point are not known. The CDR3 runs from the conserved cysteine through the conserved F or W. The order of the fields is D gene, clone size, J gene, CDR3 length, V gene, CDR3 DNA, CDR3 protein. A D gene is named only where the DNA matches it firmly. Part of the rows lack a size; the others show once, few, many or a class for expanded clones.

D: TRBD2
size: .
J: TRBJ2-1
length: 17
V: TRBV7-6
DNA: TGTGCCAGCAGCTTAGGGACTAGCGGGAGGTACGGGAATGAGCAGTTCTTC
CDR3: CASSLGTSGRYGNEQFF

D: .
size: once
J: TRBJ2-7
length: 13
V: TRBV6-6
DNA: TGTGCCAGCATACCAAGCCACCGTTACGAGCAGTACTTC
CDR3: CASIPSHRYEQYF

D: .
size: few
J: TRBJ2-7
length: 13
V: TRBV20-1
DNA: TGCAGTGCTAGGGGTTCGGTCAGCTACGAGCAGTACTTC
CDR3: CSARGSVSYEQYF

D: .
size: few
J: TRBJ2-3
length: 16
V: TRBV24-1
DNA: TGTGCCACCAGTGATTTCAGAAGGGCAAAAGCAGATACGCAGTATTTT
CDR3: CATSDFRRAKADTQYF

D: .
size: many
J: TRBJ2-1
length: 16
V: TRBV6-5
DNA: TGTGCCAGCAGTTACTCTCTAGCGAGCTCCTACAATGAGCAGTTCTTC
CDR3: CASSYSLASSYNEQFF

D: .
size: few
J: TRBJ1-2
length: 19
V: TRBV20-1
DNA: TGCAGTGCTAGAGATAGAATTGTCACCTCCACATACTCCGACTATGGCTACACCTTC
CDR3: CSARDRIVTSTYSDYGYTF

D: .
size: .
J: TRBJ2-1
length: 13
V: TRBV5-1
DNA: TGCGCCAGCAGCTTGCATCGGGACAATGAGCAGTTCTTC
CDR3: CASSLHRDNEQFF

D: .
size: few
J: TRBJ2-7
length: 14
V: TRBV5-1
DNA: TGCGCCAGCAGCCTGGGGTCAGCGGGCTACGAGCAGTACTTC
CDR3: CASSLGSAGYEQYF

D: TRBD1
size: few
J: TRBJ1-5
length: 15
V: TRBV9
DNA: TGTGCCAGCAGCGAGGGACAGGGTTATGATCAGCCCCAGCATTTT
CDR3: CASSEGQGYDQPQHF

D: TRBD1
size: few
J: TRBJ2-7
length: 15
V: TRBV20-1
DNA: TGCAGTGCTAGGGACGAGAACGACAGGGGCTCCGAGCAGTACTTC
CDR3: CSARDENDRGSEQYF

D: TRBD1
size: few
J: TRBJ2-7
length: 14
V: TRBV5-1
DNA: TGCGCCAGCAGCGAACCGGGACAGGGGCACGAGCAGTACTTC
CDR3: CASSEPGQGHEQYF

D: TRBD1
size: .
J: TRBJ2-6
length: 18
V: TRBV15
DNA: TGTGCCACCAGCAGATTACAGGGGGCCTCCTCTGGGGCCAACGTCCTGACTTTC
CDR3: CATSRLQGASSGANVLTF

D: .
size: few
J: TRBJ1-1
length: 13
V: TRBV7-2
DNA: TGTGCCAGCGCCCCGACTAGGGTCACTGAAGCTTTCTTT
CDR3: CASAPTRVTEAFF

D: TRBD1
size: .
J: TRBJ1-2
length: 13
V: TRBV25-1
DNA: TGTGCCAGCAGTGCACGACAGGGGAGTGGCTACACCTTC
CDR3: CASSARQGSGYTF

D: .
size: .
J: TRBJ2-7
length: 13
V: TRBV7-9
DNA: TGTGCCAGCAGCTTAAATGGGGCCTACGAGCAGTACTTC
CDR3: CASSLNGAYEQYF

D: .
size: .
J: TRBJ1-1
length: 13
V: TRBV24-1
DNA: TGTGCCACCAGTGATTTGAGCTACACTGAAGCTTTCTTT
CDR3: CATSDLSYTEAFF

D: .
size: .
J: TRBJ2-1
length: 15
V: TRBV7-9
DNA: TGTGCCAGCAGTACGACACGCTACGAGTACAATGAGCAGTTCTTC
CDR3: CASSTTRYEYNEQFF

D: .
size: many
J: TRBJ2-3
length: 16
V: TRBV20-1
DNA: TGCAGTGCTAGAAATCGGCGGGTGGGGGGCACAGATACGCAGTATTTT
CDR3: CSARNRRVGGTDTQYF

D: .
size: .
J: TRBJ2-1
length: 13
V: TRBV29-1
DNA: TGCAGCGTTGAGCAGGGCACCCCCCATGAGCAGTTCTTC
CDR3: CSVEQGTPHEQFF

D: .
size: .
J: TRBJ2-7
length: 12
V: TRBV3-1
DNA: TGTGCCAGCAGTATGCCCTCCTACGAGCAGTACTTC
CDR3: CASSMPSYEQYF

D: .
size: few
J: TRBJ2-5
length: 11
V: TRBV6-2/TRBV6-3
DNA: TGTGCCAGCAGTTACTCGTTGACCCAGTACTTC
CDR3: CASSYSLTQYF

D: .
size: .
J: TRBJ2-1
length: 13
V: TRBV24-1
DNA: TGTGCCACCAGTGATAGGTACGAAGATGAGCAGTTCTTC
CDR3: CATSDRYEDEQFF

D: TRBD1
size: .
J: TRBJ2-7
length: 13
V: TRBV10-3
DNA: TGTGCCATCAGGGACAGGGCGACCTACGAGCAGTACTTC
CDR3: CAIRDRATYEQYF

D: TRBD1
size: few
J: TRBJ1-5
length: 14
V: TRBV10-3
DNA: TGTGCCATCGATCGACAGGGAGGGAACCAGCCCCAGCATTTT
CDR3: CAIDRQGGNQPQHF

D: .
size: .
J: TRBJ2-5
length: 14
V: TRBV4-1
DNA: TGCGCCAGCAGCCAAGCCCTAGCTCGAGAGACCCAGTACTTC
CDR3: CASSQALARETQYF

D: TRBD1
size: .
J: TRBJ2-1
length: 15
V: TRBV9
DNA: TGTGCCAGCAGCCCTACGGGACAGGGGAGGAATGAGCAGTTCTTC
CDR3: CASSPTGQGRNEQFF

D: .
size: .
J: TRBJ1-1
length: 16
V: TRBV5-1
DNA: TGCGCCAGCAGCTTATTAGTTCTCGGCCCGAACACTGAAGCTTTCTTT
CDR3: CASSLLVLGPNTEAFF

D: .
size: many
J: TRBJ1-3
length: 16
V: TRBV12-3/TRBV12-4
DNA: TGTGCCAGCAGCCGCCGCAGAGGGACATCTGGAAACACCATATATTTT
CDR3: CASSRRRGTSGNTIYF

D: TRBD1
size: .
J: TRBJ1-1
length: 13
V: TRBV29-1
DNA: TGCAGCGTCCTACTTCAGGGGGCTCAGGGAGCTTTCTTT
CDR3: CSVLLQGAQGAFF

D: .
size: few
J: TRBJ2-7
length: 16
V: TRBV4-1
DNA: TGCGCCAGCAGCCAAGAGGGAGGTTACTCGGCCTACGAGCAGTACTTC
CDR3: CASSQEGGYSAYEQYF

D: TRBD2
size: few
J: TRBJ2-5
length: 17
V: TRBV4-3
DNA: TGCGCCAGCAGCCAAGAGAGGGGAGCGGGAGGGCTGGAGACCCAGTACTTC
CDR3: CASSQERGAGGLETQYF

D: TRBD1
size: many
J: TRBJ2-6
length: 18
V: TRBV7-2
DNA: TGTGCCAGCAGCTTACTAGGGACAGCCAACTCTGGGGCCAACGTCCTGACTTTC
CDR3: CASSLLGTANSGANVLTF

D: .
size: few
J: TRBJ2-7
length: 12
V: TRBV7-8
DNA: TGTGCCAGCAGCTCTATTTCTGGCCTGGTGAACTTC
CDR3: CASSSISGLVNF

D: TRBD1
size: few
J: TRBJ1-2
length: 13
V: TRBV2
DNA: TGTGCCAGCATAGGACAGGTGCAACTTGGCTACACCTTC
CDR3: CASIGQVQLGYTF

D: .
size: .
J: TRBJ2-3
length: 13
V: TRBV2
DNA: TGTGCCAGCAGTGATTACCGGGATGATACGCAGTATTTT
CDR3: CASSDYRDDTQYF

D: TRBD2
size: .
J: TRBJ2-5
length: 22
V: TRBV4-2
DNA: TGTGCCAGCAGCCAAGATGGGGGTCGTGCCAAGATGGTCGGACTAGCGGGAGAGACCCAGTACTTC
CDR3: CASSQDGGRAKMVGLAGETQYF

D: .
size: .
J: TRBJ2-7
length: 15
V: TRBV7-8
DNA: TGTGCCAGCAGCTCTCCGGGACGGACTAACTACGAGCAGTACTTC
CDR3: CASSSPGRTNYEQYF

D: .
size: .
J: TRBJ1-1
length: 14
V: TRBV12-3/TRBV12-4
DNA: TGTGCCAGCAAGCCGGGACATATGAACACTGAAGCTTTCTTT
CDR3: CASKPGHMNTEAFF

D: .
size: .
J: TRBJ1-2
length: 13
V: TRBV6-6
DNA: TGTGCCAGCAGTTACGACCCCGGGTTGGGCTACACCTTC
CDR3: CASSYDPGLGYTF

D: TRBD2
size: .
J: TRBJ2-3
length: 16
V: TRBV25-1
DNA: TGTGCCAGCAGTGTTGGAGCTAGCGGGGGGGCGAATACGCAGTATTTT
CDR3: CASSVGASGGANTQYF

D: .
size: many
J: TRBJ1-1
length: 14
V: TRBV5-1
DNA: TGCGCCAGCAGCTTGGAATGGGGGTGGAATGAAGCTTTCTTT
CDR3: CASSLEWGWNEAFF

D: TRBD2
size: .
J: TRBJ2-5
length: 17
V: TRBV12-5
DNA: TGTGCTAGTGGTTTGGCCTGGAGTAGCGGGAGGGTGGAGACCCAGTACTTC
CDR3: CASGLAWSSGRVETQYF

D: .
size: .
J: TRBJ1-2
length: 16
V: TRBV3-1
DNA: TGTGCCAGCAGCCAAGAGCCCTGGCTGAGCGGCTATGGCTACACCTTC
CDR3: CASSQEPWLSGYGYTF

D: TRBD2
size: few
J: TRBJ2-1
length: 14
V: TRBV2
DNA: TGTGCCAGCATAGCGGGAGTTCAATGGAATGAGCAGTTCTTC
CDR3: CASIAGVQWNEQFF

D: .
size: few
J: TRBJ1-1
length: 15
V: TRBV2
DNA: TGTGCCAGCAGTGAAGTCGGAGCTTTGAACACTGAAGCTTTCTTT
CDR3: CASSEVGALNTEAFF

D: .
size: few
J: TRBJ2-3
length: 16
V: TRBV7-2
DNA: TGTGCCAGCAGCTTACGACTATTGCCTAGCACAGATACGCAGTATTTT
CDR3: CASSLRLLPSTDTQYF

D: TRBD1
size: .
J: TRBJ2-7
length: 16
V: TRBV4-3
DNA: TGCGCCAGCAGCCTATCGCCGGGGACAGGGGTCCACGAGCAGTACTTC
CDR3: CASSLSPGTGVHEQYF

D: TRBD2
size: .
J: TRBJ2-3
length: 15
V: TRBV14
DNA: TGTGCCAGCAGCCGTTCACCGGGGGGGCGAGATACGCAGTATTTT
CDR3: CASSRSPGGRDTQYF

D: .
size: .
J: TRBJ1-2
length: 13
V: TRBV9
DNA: TGTGCCAGCAGCCCTCGACTAGGAGGAGGTTACACCTTC
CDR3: CASSPRLGGGYTF

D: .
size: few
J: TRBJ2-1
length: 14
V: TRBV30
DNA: TGTGCCTGGAGTATAAGGGAAGCCTACAATGAGCAGTTCTTC
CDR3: CAWSIREAYNEQFF

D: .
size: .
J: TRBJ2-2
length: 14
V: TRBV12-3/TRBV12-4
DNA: TGTGCCAGCAGTTTGGGAGAAAACACCGGGGAGCTGTTTTTT
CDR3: CASSLGENTGELFF

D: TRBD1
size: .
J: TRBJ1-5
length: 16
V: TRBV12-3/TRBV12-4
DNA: TGTGCCAGCAGTTTATGGACAGGGGTTAGCAATCAGCCCCAGCATTTT
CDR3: CASSLWTGVSNQPQHF

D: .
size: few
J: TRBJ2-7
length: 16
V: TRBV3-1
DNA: TGTGCCAGCAGCCAAGCACCTTGGCAGGGCGCCTACGAGCAGTACTTC
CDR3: CASSQAPWQGAYEQYF

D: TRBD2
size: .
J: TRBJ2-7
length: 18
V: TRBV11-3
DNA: TGTGCCAGCAGCTCTCTTTGGTCGGTAGCGGGAGGGTCCTACGAGCAGTACTTC
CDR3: CASSSLWSVAGGSYEQYF